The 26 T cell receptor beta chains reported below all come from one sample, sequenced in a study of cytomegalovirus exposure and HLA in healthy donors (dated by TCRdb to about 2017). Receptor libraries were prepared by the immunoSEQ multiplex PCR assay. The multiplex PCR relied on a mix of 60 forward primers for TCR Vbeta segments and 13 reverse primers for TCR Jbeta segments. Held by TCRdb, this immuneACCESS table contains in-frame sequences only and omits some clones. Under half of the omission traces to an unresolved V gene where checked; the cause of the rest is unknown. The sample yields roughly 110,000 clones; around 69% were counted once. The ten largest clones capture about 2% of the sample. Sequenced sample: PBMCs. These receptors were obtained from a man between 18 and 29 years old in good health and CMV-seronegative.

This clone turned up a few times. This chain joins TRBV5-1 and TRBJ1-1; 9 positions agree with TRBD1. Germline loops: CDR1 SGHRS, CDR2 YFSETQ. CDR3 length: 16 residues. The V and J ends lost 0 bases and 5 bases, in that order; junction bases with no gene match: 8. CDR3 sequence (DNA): TGCGCCAGCAGCTTGGGTGGGACAGGGAGTAAAACTGAAGCTTTCTTT. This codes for CASSLGGTGSKTEAFF.

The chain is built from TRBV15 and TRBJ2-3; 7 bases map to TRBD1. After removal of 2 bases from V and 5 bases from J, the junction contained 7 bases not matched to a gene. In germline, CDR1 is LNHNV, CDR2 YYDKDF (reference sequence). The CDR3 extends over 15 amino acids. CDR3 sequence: CATSRNRGTGDTQYF. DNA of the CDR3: TGTGCCACCAGCAGAAACAGGGGAACCGGAGATACGCAGTATTTT. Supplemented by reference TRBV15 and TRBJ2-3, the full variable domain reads DAMVIQNPRYQVTQFGKPVTLSCSQTLNHNVMYWYQQKSSQAPKLLFHYYDKDFNNEADTPDNFQSRRPNTSFCFLDIRSPGLGDTAMYLCATSRNRGTGDTQYFGPGTRLTVL.

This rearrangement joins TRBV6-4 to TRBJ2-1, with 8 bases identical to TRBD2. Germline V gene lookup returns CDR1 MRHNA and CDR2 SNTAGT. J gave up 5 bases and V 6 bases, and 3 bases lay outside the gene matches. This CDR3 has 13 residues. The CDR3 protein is CASSGGAHNEQFF. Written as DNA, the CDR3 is TGTGCCAGCAGCGGGGGGGCACACAATGAGCAGTTCTTC.

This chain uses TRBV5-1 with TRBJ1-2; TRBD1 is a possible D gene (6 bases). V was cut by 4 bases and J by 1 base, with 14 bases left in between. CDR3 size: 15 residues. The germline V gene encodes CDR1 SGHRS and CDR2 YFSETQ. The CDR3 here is CASSPGTRNNYGYTF. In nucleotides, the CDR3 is TGCGCCAGCAGCCCAGGGACAAGGAATAACTATGGCTACACCTTC.

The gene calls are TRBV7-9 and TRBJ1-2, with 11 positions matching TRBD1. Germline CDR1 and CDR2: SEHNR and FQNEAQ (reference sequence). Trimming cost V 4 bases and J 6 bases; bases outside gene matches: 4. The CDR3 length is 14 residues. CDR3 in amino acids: CASSSGTGGNGYTF. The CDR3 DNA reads TGTGCCAGCAGCTCCGGGACAGGGGGAAATGGCTACACCTTC.

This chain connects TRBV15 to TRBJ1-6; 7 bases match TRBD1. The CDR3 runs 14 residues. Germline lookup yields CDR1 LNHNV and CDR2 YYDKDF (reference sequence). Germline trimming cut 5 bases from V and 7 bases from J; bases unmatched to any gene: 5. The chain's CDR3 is CATSGRDRNSPLHF. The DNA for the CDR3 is TGTGCCACCAGCGGCCGGGACAGAAATTCACCCCTCCACTTT.

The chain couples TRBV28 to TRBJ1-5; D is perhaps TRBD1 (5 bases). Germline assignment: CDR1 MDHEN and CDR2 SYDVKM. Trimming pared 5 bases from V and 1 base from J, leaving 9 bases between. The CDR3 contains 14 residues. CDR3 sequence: CASSVGGSNQPQHF. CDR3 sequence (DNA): TGTGCCAGCAGTGTTGGGGGGAGCAATCAGCCCCAGCATTTT.

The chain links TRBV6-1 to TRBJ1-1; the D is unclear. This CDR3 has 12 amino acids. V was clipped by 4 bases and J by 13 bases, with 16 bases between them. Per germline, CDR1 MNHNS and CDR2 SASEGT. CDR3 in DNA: TGTGCCAGCAGTGTGCGGGAATCTGCGGATTTCTTT. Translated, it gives CASSVRESADFF.

DNA of the CDR3: TGTGCCAGCGAAGACACATTAAAGGGGGCAGGCGAGCAGTACTTC. Translation: CASEDTLKGAGEQYF. The chain carries TRBV2 and TRBJ2-7; TRBD1 matches 7 bases. Losses at the gene ends were 8 bases for V and 6 bases for J; bases not matched to a gene: 16. This CDR3 spans 15 amino acids. Germline CDR1 and CDR2: SNHLY and FYNNEI.

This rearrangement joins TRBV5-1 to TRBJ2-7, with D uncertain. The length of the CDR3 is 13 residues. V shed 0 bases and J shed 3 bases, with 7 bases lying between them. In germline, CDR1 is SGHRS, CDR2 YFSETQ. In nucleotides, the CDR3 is TGCGCCAGCAGCTTGGTGGCAAACTACGAGCAGTACTTC. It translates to CASSLVANYEQYF. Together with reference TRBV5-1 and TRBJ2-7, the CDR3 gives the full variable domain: KAGVTQTPRYLIKTRGQQVTLSCSPISGHRSVSWYQQTPGQGLQFLFEYFSETQRNKGNFPGRFSGRQFSNSRSEMNVSTLELGDSALYLCASSLVANYEQYFGPGTRLTVT.

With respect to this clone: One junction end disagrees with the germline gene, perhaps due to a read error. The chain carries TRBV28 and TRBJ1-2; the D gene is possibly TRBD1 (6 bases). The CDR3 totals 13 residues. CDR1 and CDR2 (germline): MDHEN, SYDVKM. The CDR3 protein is CASSLGGARGYPF. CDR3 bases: TGTGCCAGCAGTTTAGGGGGGGCGCGTGGCTACCCCTTC.

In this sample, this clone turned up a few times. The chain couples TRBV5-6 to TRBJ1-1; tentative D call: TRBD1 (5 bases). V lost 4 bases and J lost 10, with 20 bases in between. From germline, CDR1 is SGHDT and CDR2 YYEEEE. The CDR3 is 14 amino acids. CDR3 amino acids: CASSGRDASPGAFF. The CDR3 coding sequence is TGTGCCAGCAGCGGGCGGGACGCATCGCCGGGAGCTTTCTTT.

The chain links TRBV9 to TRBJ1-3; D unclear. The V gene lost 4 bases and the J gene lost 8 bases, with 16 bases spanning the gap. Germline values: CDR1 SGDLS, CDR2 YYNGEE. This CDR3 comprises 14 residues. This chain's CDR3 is CASSPPWEGDTIYF. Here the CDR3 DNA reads TGTGCCAGCAGCCCCCCCTGGGAGGGAGACACCATATATTTT.

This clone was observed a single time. This chain's CDR3 is CASSHRTGWDQPQHF. The CDR3 region has the DNA TGTGCCAGCAGTCACCGGACAGGGTGGGATCAGCCCCAGCATTTT. The chain couples TRBV7-2 to TRBJ1-5, with 8 bases lining up with TRBD1. V lost 6 bases, J lost 5 bases, and 9 bases stayed unmatched. Per the germline V gene, CDR1 is SGHTA and CDR2 is FQGNSA. The CDR3 extends over 15 amino acids.

The CDR3 is CASSLALSGSRDTQYF. CDR3 bases: TGCGCCAGCAGCTTGGCCCTATCAGGGTCCAGGGATACGCAGTATTTT. V gene TRBV5-1 combines with J gene TRBJ2-3, with a possible D match to TRBD1 (5 bases). The germline V gene encodes CDR1 SGHRS and CDR2 YFSETQ. CDR3 length equals 16 residues. V was cut by 0 bases and J by 6 bases, with 17 bases left in between.

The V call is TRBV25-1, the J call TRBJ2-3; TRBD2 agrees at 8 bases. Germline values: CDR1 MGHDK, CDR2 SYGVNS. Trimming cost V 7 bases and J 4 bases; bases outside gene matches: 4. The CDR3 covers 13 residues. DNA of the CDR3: TGTGCCAGCAACGGGGGGGCACCAGATACGCAGTATTTT. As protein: CASNGGAPDTQYF.

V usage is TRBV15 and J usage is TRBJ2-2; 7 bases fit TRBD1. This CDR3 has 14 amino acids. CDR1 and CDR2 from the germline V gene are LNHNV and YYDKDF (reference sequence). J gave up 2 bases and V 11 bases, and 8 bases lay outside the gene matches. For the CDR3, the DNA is TGTGCCCTTCGGCCAGGGGGAAACACCGGGGAGCTGTTTTTT. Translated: CALRPGGNTGELFF.

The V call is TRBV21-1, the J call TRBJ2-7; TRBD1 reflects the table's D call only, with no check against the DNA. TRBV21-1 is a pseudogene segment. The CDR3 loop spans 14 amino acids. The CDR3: CASSKGDSSYEQYF. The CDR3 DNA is TGTGCCAGCAGCAAAGGGGACAGCTCCTACGAGCAGTACTTC.

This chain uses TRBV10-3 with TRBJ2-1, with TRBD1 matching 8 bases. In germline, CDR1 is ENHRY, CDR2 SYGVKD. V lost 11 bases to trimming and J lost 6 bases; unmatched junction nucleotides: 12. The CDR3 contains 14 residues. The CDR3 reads CALKTGATGNEQFF. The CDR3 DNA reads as TGTGCCTTGAAGACAGGGGCTACCGGCAATGAGCAGTTCTTC.

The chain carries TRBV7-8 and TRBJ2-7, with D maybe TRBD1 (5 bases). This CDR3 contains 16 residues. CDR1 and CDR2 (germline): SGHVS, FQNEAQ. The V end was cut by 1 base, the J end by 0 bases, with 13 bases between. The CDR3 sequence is CASSLGQGRSSYEQYF. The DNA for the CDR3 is TGTGCCAGCAGCTTAGGGCAGGGCAGAAGCTCCTACGAGCAGTACTTC.

In DNA, the CDR3 is TGCGCCAGCAGCTCCGAAGGACAGATCACAGATACGCAGTATTTT. Protein sequence: CASSSEGQITDTQYF. The J gene is TRBJ2-3, the V gene TRBV5-1; possible D gene TRBD1, 6 bases. Germline lookup yields CDR1 SGHRS and CDR2 YFSETQ. The CDR3 spans 15 residues. The V gene lost 3 bases and the J gene lost 2 bases, with 13 bases spanning the gap.

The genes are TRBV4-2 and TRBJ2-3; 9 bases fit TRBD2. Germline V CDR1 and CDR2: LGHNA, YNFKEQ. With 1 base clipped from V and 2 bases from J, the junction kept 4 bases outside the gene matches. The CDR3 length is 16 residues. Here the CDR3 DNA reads TGTGCCAGCAGCCAAGTAGCTAGCGGGAACACAGATACGCAGTATTTT. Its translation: CASSQVASGNTDTQYF.

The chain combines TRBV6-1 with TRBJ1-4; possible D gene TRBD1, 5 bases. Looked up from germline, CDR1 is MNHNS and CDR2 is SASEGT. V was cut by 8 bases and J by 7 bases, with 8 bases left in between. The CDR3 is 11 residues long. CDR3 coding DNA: TGTGCCAGCGGTAGGGGTGAAAAACTGTTTTTT. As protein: CASGRGEKLFF.

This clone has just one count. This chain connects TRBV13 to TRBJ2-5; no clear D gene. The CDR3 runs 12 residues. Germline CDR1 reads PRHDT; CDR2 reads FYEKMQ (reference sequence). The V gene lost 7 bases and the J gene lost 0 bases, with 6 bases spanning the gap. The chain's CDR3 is CASILNQETQYF. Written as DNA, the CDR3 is TGTGCCAGCATCCTAAACCAAGAGACCCAGTACTTC.

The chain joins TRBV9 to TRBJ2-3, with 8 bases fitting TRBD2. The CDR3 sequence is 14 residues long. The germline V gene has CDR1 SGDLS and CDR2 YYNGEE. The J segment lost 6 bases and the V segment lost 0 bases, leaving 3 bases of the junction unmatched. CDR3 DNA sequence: TGTGCCAGCAGCGTAGCGGGAGGGGGGGATACGCAGTATTTT. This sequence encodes CASSVAGGGDTQYF.

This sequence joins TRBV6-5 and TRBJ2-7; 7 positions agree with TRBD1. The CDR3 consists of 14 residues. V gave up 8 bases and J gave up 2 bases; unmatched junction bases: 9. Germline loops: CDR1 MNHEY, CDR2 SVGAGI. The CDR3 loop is CASYTGTVPYEQYF. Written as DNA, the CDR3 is TGTGCCAGCTATACCGGGACAGTTCCCTACGAGCAGTACTTC.